The present TCR beta chain was sequenced within a study of blood T cell repertoires in COVID-19 (TCRdb year 2020). Regarding the study in general: Collaborator samples came from the United States, Italy and Spain and covered acute and convalescent phases of COVID-19. Samples came from the ongoing ImmuneRACE study (first 160 participants) plus 1,254 subjects from 6 global collaborators. The prospective study material was composed of cDNA or gDNA derived from T cells, B-cell-depleted T cells, or PBMCs. A freely available public database, intended as a resource for researchers studying the immune response to SARS-CoV-2, is where the repertoires were released. Where available, HLA class I and class II types were obtained from metadata supplied by the sample provider rather than from assay-based typing. Sample metadata almost always included a de-identified subject ID, COVID-19 status, age in years and sex. The dataset comprised deeply sampled blood TCRbeta repertoires from subjects exposed to, actively infected with, or recovered from COVID-19. General findings and caveats noted by the study authors: Clinical and demographic metadata were provided uncurated, with the amount varying by source and participant.

Points on this clone: Which antigen it targets is not known. There are no base qualities to consult, and no much larger clone falls within one base.

The immunoSEQ Assay, a bias-controlled multiplex PCR, was used to amplify TCRbeta CDR3 regions from genomic DNA. The paper's data handling went like this. The number of nucleated cells in each sample was estimated from the amplification of reference gene primers within the assay. To quantify the absolute abundance of each unique TCRbeta CDR3 rearrangement, sequence reads were collapsed and filtered. For each sample, productive Simpson clonality was calculated as the square root of Simpson's diversity index over productive rearrangements. Drawn from immuneACCESS, this table holds only the in-frame rearrangements with V and J called that TCRdb kept. Clones are partly lost; checked studies trace under half to an unresolved V gene and leave the rest unexplained. From that table come the V and J calls and clone size; the DNA was used to work out D and trimming. The sample has 180,000 or so clones on record, about 88% of them singletons. The ten most abundant clones make up less than 1% of the sample.

The collaborating institutions used their own protocols to collect whole blood in K2EDTA tubes. For TCRbeta analysis, collaborators shipped samples as frozen whole blood, isolated PBMCs, or DNA extracted from either of those sample types. The sequence was obtained from a man aged 18 to 29 with acute or convalescent COVID-19. Sequencing was carried out using peripheral blood.

The sequenced DNA: TGTGCCTGGAGTTGGAGCGGGGGGAACACTGAAGCTTTCTTT. Its protein reads: CAWSWSGGNTEAFF. The chain couples TRBV30 to TRBJ1-1; a tentative D call is TRBD1 (5 bases match). As encoded in the germline V gene (reference sequence), CDR1 is GTSNPN while CDR2 is SVGIG. From the cysteine through the phenylalanine, the CDR3 covers 14 amino acids. Kept here is only the CDR3 DNA, which spans 42 bases and is read in frame from base 1. V is cut by 2 bases and J by 1 base, and the space between the germline ends is 11 bases.